This is a list of T cell receptor beta chains from one sample in a study of T cells in tuberculosis. Generated by immunoSEQ multiplex PCR, the TCRdb table keeps only in-frame clones and is missing some. Among tens of thousands of clones listed, nearly 95% were seen once. This sample comprised PBMCs, obtained at tuberculosis diagnosis. The receptor source for this set is an adult with tuberculosis. The CDR3 runs from the conserved cysteine through the conserved F or W. Each record gives: J gene, D gene, V gene, CDR3 protein. A D gene is named only where the DNA matches it firmly.

J gene: TRBJ2-7
D gene: TRBD2
V gene: TRBV6-5
CDR3 protein: CASSISGSYEQYF

J gene: TRBJ2-7
D gene: -
V gene: TRBV5-1
CDR3 protein: CASSSAFSYEQYF

J gene: TRBJ1-1
D gene: -
V gene: TRBV5-1
CDR3 protein: CASSLAQGNTEAFF

J gene: TRBJ2-5
D gene: TRBD1
V gene: TRBV5-6
CDR3 protein: CASSGDSTGIVEYQETQYF

J gene: TRBJ2-7
D gene: TRBD2
V gene: TRBV28
CDR3 protein: CASSSRSGAGGNEQYF

J gene: TRBJ2-7
D gene: -
V gene: TRBV2
CDR3 protein: CASSNFGEIVRYEQYF

J gene: TRBJ2-7
D gene: -
V gene: TRBV15
CDR3 protein: CATSRDHSGPSYEQYF

J gene: TRBJ1-5
D gene: -
V gene: TRBV19
CDR3 protein: CASRIGGAGNQPQHF

J gene: TRBJ2-2
D gene: -
V gene: TRBV11-2
CDR3 protein: CASSLAGVTAGELFF

J gene: TRBJ1-5
D gene: -
V gene: TRBV6-1
CDR3 protein: CASSEAGGQPQHF

J gene: TRBJ1-5
D gene: -
V gene: TRBV6-5
CDR3 protein: CASSSRETSNQPQHF

J gene: TRBJ2-2
D gene: TRBD2
V gene: TRBV7-6
CDR3 protein: CASSKSGVAGNTGELFF

J gene: TRBJ1-1
D gene: -
V gene: TRBV7-9
CDR3 protein: CASSLALRKNTEAFF

J gene: TRBJ2-5
D gene: TRBD1
V gene: TRBV19
CDR3 protein: CASSNFRQGWQETQYF

J gene: TRBJ2-3
D gene: -
V gene: TRBV11-3
CDR3 protein: CASSRGTSSSTDTQYF

J gene: TRBJ1-1
D gene: -
V gene: TRBV25-1
CDR3 protein: CASRSPNTEAFF